This T cell receptor beta chain comes out of a study of vaccination and CD4 T cells after COVID-19. The V segment lost 11 bases and the J segment 8 bases; nucleotides outside the gene matches: 6. Germline lookup yields CDR1 SEHNR and CDR2 FQNEAQ (reference sequence). The CDR3 is 12 residues long. Sequence data for DNA of cultured CD4+ T cells were generated by the Oncomine TCR Beta short-read assay. Genomic DNA from cultured CD4+ T cells was extracted. Via MiXCR, TCRdb re-called the PCR reads, giving one row per CDR3 protein. Counted here are around 20,000 distinct CDR3 sequences, about 48% occurring once; the ten biggest clones make up about 4.9%. About this clonotype: Its antigen is undetermined.

Indicated treatment: approximately nine-day PBMC culture with coronavirus spike peptide pools or control peptides (ViraFEST assay). The source of this sequence is a human donor who had recovered from COVID-19. This chain uses TRBV7-9 with TRBJ1-4; 9 nucleotides line up with TRBD1. The sequenced sample consisted of CD4+ T cells from blood, cultured in vitro. CDR3 amino acids: CAYTGQGEKLFF. DNA of the CDR3: TGTGCCTACACAGGACAGGGGGAAAAACTGTTTTTT.